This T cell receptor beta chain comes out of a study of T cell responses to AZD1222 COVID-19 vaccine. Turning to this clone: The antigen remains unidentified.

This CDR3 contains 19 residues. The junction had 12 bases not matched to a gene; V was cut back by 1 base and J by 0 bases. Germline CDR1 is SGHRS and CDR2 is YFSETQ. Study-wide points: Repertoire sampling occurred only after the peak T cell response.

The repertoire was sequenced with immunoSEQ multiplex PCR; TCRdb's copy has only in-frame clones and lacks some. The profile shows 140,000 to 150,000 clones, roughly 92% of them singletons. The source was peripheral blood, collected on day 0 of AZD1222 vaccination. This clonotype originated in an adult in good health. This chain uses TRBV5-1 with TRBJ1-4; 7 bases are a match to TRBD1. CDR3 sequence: CASSLIHAGGSATNEKLFF. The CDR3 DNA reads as TGCGCCAGCAGCTTGATTCATGCAGGGGGATCTGCAACTAATGAAAAACTGTTTTTT.